This T cell receptor beta chain comes out of a study of control samples from healthy donors and cancer patients. Assay used: immunoSEQ multiplex PCR; TCRdb lists only in-frame clones, some missing. This repertoire shows approximately 160,000 clones, 92% found once; its top ten account for 0.65% to 0.75%. This clone showed up just once. The CDR3 has 13 amino acids. From germline, CDR1 is MDHEN and CDR2 SYDVKM. The V and J ends lost 3 bases and 6 bases respectively, with 12 bases between them. The V gene is TRBV28, the J gene TRBJ2-7, with D perhaps being TRBD1 or TRBD2 (6 bases each). The sample consisted of blood. This clonotype was sampled from a young woman in good health. CDR3 region: CASSLGAGGEQYF. CDR3 in DNA: TGTGCCAGCAGTTTGGGGGCCGGGGGCGAGCAGTACTTC.